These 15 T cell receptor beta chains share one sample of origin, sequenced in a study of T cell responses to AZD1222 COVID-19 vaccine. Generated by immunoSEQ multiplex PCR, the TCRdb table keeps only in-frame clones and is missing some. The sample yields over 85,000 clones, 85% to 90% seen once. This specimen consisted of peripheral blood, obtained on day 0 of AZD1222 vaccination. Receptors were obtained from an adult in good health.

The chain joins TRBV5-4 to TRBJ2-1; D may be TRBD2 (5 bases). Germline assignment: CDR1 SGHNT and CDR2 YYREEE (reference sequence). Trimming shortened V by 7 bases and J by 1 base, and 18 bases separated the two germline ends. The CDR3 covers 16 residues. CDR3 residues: CASSGRGEASYNEQFF. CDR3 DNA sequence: TGTGCCAGCTCCGGACGGGGTGAAGCTTCCTACAATGAGCAGTTCTTC.

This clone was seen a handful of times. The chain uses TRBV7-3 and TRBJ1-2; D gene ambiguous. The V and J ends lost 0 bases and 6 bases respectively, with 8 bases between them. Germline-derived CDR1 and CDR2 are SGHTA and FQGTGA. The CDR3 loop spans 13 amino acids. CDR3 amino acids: CASSLTGRDGYTF. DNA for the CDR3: TGTGCCAGCAGCTTAACCGGTCGGGATGGCTACACCTTC.

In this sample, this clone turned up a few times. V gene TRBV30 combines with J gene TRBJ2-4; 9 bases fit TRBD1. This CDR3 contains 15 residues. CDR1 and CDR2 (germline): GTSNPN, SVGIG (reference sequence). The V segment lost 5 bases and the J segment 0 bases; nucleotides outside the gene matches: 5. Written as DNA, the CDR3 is TGTGCCTGGTCGGACAGGGGACTAGCCAAAAACATTCAGTACTTC. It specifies CAWSDRGLAKNIQYF.

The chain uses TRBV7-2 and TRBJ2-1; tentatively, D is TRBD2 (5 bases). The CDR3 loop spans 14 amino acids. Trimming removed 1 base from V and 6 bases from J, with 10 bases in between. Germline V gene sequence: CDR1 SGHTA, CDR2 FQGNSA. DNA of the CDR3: TGTGCCAGCAGCTTAGGGCTAGGGAGCAATGAGCAGTTCTTC. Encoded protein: CASSLGLGSNEQFF.

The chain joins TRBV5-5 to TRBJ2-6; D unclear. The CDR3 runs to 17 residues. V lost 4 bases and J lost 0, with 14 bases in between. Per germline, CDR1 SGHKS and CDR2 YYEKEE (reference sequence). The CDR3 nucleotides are TGTGCCAGCAGCCTCCCGGCAGGCCACTCTGGGGCCAACGTCCTGACTTTC. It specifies CASSLPAGHSGANVLTF. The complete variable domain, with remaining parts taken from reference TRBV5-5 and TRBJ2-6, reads DAGVTQSPTHLIKTRGQQVTLRCSPISGHKSVSWYQQVLGQGPQFIFQYYEKEERGRGNFPDRFSARQFPNYSSELNVNALLLGDSALYLCASSLPAGHSGANVLTFGAGSRLTVL.

CDR3 sequence: CAWSVTWQGNEKLFF. The CDR3 region has the DNA TGTGCCTGGAGTGTAACTTGGCAGGGTAATGAAAAACTGTTTTTT. The V call is TRBV30, the J call TRBJ1-4, with a tentative D call TRBD1 (5 bases). CDR3 length: 15 residues. V lost 0 bases and J 4 bases, leaving 12 bases between the germline ends. Per germline, CDR1 GTSNPN and CDR2 SVGIG (reference sequence).

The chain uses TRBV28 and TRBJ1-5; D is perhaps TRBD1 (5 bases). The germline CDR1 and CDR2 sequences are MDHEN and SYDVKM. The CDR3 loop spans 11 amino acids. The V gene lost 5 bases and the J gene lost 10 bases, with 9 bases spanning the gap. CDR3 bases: TGTGCCAGCAGTACACAGGTCCCCCAGCATTTT. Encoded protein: CASSTQVPQHF.

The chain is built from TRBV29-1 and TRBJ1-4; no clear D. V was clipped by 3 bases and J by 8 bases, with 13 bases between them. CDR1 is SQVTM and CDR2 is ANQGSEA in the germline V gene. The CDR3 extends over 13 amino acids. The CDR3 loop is CSVELPGKEKLFF. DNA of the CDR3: TGCAGCGTTGAGCTACCGGGGAAGGAAAAACTGTTTTTT. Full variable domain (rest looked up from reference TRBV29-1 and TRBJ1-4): SAVISQKPSRDICQRGTSLTIQCQVDSQVTMMFWYRQQPGQSLTLIATANQGSEATYESGFVIDKFPISRPNLTFSTLTVSNMSPEDSSIYLCSVELPGKEKLFFGSGTQLSVL.

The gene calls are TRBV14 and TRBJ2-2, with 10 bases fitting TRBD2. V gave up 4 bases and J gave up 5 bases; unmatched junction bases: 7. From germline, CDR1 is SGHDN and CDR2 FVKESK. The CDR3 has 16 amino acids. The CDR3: CASSRRLAGRTGELFF. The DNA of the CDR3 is TGTGCCAGCAGCCGCCGACTAGCGGGTAGGACCGGGGAGCTGTTTTTT.

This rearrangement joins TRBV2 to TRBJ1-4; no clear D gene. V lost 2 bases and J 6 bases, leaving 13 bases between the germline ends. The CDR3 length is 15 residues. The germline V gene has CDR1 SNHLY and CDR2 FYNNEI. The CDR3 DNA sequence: TGTGCCAGCAGTGAATTACCCCGAAGGGATGAAAAACTGTTTTTT. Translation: CASSELPRRDEKLFF.

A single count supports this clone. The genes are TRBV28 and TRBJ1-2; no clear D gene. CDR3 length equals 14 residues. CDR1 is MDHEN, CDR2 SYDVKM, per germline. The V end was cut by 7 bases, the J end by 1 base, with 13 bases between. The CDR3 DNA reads TGTGCCAGCATCCCCTGGGGTGGTAACTATGGCTACACCTTC. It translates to CASIPWGGNYGYTF.

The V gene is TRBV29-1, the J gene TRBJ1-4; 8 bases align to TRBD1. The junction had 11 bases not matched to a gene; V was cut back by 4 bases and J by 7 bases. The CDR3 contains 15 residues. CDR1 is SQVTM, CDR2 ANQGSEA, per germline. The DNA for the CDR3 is TGCAGCGTTGGTGTCGGAGGCAGGGGGCGTGAAAAACTGTTTTTT. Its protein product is CSVGVGGRGREKLFF.

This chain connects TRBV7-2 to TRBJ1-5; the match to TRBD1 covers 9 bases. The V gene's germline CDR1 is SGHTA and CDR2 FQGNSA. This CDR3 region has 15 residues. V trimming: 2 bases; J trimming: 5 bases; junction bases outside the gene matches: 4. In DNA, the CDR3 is TGTGCCAGCAGCTTACTGGGACAGGGCTATCAGCCCCAGCATTTT. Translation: CASSLLGQGYQPQHF.

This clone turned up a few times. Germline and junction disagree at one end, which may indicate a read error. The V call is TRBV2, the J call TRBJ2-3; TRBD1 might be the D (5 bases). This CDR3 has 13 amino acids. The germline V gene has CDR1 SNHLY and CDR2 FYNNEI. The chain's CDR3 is CASREGVADTQYF. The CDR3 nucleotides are TGTGCCAGCAGAGAAGGGGTAGCAGATACGCAGTATTTT.

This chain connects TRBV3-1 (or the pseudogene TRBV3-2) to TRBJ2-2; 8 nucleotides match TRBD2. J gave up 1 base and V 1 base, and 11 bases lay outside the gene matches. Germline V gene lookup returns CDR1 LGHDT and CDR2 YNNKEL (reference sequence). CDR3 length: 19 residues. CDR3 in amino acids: CASSQVILAETENTGELFF. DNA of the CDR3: TGTGCCAGCAGCCAAGTTATACTAGCGGAGACAGAGAACACCGGGGAGCTGTTTTTT.